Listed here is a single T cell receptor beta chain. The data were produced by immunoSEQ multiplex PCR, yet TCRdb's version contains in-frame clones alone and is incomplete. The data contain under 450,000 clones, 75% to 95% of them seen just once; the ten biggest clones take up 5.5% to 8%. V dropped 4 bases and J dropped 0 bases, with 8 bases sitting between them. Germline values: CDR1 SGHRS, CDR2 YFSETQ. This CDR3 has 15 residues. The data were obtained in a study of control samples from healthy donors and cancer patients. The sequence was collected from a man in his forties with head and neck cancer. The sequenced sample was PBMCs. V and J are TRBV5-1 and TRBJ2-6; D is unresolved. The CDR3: CASSLQNSGANVLTF. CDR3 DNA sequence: TGCGCCAGCAGCCTACAAAACTCTGGGGCCAACGTCCTGACTTTC.